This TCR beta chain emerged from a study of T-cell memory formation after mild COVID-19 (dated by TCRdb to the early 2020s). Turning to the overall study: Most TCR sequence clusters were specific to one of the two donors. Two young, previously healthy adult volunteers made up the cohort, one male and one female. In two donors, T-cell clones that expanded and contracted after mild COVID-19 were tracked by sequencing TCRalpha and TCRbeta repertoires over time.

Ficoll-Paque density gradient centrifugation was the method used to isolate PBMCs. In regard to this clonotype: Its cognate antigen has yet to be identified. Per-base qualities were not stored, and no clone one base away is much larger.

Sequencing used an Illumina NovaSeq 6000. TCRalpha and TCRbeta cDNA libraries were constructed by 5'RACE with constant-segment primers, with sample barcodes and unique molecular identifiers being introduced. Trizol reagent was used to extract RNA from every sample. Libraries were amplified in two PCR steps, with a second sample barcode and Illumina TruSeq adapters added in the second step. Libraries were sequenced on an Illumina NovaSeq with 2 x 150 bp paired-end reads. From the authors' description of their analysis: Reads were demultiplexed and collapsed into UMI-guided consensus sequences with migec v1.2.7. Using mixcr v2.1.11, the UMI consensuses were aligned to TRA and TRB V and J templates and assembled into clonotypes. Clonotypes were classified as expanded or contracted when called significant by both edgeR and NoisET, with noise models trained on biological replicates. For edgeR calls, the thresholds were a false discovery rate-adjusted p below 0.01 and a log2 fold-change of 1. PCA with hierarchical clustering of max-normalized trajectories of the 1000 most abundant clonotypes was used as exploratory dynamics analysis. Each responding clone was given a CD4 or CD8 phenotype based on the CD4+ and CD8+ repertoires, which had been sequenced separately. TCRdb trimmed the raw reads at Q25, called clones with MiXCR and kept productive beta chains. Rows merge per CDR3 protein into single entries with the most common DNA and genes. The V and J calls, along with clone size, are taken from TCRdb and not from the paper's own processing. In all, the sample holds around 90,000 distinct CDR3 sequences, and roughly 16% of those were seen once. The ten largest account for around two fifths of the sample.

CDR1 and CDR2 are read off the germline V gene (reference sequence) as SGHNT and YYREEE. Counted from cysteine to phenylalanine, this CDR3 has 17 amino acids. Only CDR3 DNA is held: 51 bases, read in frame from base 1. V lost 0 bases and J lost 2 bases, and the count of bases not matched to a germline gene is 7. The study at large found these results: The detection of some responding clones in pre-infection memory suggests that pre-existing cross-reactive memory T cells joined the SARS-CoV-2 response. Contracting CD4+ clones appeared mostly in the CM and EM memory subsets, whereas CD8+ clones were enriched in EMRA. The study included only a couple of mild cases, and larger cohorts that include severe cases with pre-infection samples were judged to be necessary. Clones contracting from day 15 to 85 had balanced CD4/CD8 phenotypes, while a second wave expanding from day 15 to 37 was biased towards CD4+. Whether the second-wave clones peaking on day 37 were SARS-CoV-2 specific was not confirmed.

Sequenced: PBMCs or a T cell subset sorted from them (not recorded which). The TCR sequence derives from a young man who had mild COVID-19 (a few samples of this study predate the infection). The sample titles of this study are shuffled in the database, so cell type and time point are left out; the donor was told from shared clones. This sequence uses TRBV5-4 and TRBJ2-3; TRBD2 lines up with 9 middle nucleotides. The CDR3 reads CASSLVGRGGTTDTQYF. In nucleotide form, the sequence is TGTGCCAGCAGCTTGGTAGGGCGGGGGGGCACCACAGATACGCAGTATTTT. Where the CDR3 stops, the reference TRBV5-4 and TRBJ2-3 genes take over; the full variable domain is ETGVTQSPTHLIKTRGQQVTLRCSSQSGHNTVSWYQQALGQGPQFIFQYYREEENGRGNFPPRFSGLQFPNYSSELNVNALELDDSALYLCASSLVGRGGTTDTQYFGPGTRLTVL.